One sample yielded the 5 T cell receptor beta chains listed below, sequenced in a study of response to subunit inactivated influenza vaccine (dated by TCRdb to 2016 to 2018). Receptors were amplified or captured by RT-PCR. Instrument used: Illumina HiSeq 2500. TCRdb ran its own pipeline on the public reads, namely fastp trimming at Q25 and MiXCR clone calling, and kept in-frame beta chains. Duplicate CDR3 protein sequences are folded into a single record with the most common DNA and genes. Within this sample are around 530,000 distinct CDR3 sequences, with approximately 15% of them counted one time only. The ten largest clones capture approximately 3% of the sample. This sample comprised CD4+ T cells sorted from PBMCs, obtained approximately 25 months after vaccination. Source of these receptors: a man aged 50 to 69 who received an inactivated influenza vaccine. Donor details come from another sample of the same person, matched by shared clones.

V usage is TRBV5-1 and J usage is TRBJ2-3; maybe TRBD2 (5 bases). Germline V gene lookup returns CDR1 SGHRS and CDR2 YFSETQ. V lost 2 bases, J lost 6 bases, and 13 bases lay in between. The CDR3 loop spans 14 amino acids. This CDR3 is CASSFGIGLDTQYF. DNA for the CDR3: TGCGCCAGCAGCTTCGGGATAGGGTTGGATACGCAGTATTTT. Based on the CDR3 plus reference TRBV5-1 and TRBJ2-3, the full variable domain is KAGVTQTPRYLIKTRGQQVTLSCSPISGHRSVSWYQQTPGQGLQFLFEYFSETQRNKGNFPGRFSGRQFSNSRSEMNVSTLELGDSALYLCASSFGIGLDTQYFGPGTRLTVL.

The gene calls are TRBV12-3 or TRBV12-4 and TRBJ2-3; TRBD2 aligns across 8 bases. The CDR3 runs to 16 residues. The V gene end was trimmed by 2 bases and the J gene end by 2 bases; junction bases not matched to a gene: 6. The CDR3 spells CASSLYERGPTDTQYF. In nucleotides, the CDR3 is TGTGCCAGCAGTTTATACGAGCGGGGGCCCACAGATACGCAGTATTTT.

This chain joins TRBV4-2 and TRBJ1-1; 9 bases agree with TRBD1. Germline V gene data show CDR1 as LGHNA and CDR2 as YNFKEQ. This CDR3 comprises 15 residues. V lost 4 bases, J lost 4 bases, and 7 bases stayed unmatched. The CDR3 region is CASSRLGQGGTEAFF. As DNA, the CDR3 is TGTGCCAGCAGCCGGCTGGGACAGGGAGGCACTGAAGCTTTCTTT.

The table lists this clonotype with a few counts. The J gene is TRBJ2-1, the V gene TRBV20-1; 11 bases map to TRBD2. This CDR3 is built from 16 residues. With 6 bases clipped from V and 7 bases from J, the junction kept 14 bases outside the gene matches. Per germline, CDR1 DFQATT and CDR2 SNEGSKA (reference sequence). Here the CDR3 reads CSARTSGSGVGNEQFF. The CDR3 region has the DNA TGCAGTGCCCGAACTAGCGGGAGTGGGGTCGGTAATGAGCAGTTCTTC.

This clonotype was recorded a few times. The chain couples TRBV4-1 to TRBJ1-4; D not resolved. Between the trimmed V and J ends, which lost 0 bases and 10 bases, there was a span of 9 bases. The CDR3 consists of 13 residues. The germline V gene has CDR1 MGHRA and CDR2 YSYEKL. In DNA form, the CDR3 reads TGCGCCAGCAGCCAAGAGTTGGGCCCAAAACTGTTTTTT. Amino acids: CASSQELGPKLFF.